This TCR beta chain was sequenced during a study of T-cell reconstitution after alpha-beta-depleted transplantation in children. Study-wide findings and caveats: It was reported that alpha-beta T cells came from several hundred expanded graft clones (about two months after transplant). Some patients' high day-60 TCRbeta diversity was attributed to recipient cells surviving conditioning.

V was pared by 0 bases and J by 4 bases, with 20 bases between. The germline V gene encodes CDR1 KGHDR and CDR2 SFDVKD. The CDR3 covers 18 residues. This clonotype was seen at least ten times. The antigen is not known. Unique molecular identifiers were built into the TCRbeta library. Via MiXCR, TCRdb re-called the PCR reads, giving one row per CDR3 protein. The sample contains about 490,000 distinct CDR3 sequences, over 9.5% of which appear only once. The origin of this receptor is a child aged 2-15 years with inherited bone marrow failure, due to receive a stem cell transplant. The sample here was PBMCs, taken before TCRalphabeta/CD19-depleted stem cell transplant. V gene TRBV24-1 combines with J gene TRBJ2-5; perhaps TRBD2 as D (7 bases). In nucleotides, the CDR3 is TGTGCCACCAGTGATTTGGAGCCCGGGGGCGGGAGATCAGAGACCCAGTACTTC. The encoded protein is CATSDLEPGGGRSETQYF.